The 28 T cell receptor beta chains listed next were all sequenced from one sample in a study of blood T cell repertoires in COVID-19 (dated by TCRdb to 2018 to 2021). The library was generated by the immunoSEQ multiplex PCR assay. Held by TCRdb, this immuneACCESS table contains in-frame sequences only and omits some clones. Under half of the omission traces to an unresolved V gene where checked; the cause of the rest is unknown. This sample is represented by roughly 260,000 clones; around 93% of them were singletons. The top ten hold roughly 1.2% of the sample. Sequenced input: PBMCs or T cells enriched from blood (not recorded which). The receptors derive from a human donor in a cohort exposed to, infected with or recovered from COVID-19 (not recorded which). The donor label of this sample is uncertain.

This chain links TRBV29-1 with TRBJ1-2; 8 nucleotides line up with TRBD1. The CDR3 runs to 13 residues. The V gene's germline CDR1 is SQVTM and CDR2 ANQGSEA. V was pared by 5 bases and J by 3 bases, with 5 bases of the junction left unmatched. The CDR3 is CSVPTGVDYGYTF. The DNA of the CDR3 is TGCAGCGTTCCGACAGGGGTGGACTATGGCTACACCTTC.

The gene calls are TRBV29-1 and TRBJ2-3; TRBD2 matches at 7 bases. Germline values: CDR1 SQVTM, CDR2 ANQGSEA. The length of the CDR3 is 12 residues. J lost 6 bases, V lost 5 bases, and 5 bases had no gene match. The CDR3 sequence: CSVNEGGDTQYF. The CDR3 DNA sequence: TGCAGCGTTAATGAGGGAGGGGATACGCAGTATTTT.

This chain joins TRBV29-1 and TRBJ1-2; D uncertain. The V gene lost 2 bases and the J gene lost 0 bases, with 7 bases spanning the gap. This CDR3 has 13 amino acids. Germline assignment: CDR1 SQVTM and CDR2 ANQGSEA. The DNA of the CDR3 is TGCAGCGTTGAACAGGTAGCTAACTATGGCTACACCTTC. It specifies CSVEQVANYGYTF.

There are a few counts of this clone. The V call is TRBV2, the J call TRBJ1-5; 9 nucleotides align to TRBD1. V trimming: 10 bases; J trimming: 2 bases; junction bases outside the gene matches: 12. The length of the CDR3 is 16 residues. The germline CDR1 and CDR2 sequences are SNHLY and FYNNEI. The CDR3 protein is CATRTGAREGNQPQHF. CDR3 DNA sequence: TGTGCCACTCGGACAGGGGCAAGGGAGGGCAATCAGCCCCAGCATTTT.

The CDR3, as DNA: TGTGCCTGGAGTCCCGGGGGTGAAGCTTTCTTT. It specifies CAWSPGGEAFF. The gene calls are TRBV30 and TRBJ1-1; weak D call: TRBD1 (5 bases). The ends were cut back, 2 bases at V and 7 bases at J, with 8 bases in the middle. The CDR3 runs 11 residues. In germline, CDR1 is GTSNPN, CDR2 SVGIG (reference sequence).

The chain has TRBV19 and TRBJ2-1; 10 bases line up with TRBD2. The length of the CDR3 is 15 residues. Germline V CDR1 and CDR2: LNHDA, SQIVND (reference sequence). The J segment lost 9 bases and the V segment lost 7 bases, leaving 12 bases of the junction unmatched. CDR3 sequence: CASTPLAGGRSEQFF. The DNA of the CDR3 is TGTGCCAGTACGCCGTTAGCGGGGGGCCGAAGTGAGCAGTTCTTC.

The chain uses TRBV27 and TRBJ2-7; a possible D gene is TRBD1 (5 bases). The germline V gene has CDR1 MNHEY and CDR2 SMNVEV (reference sequence). The CDR3 is made up of 12 amino acids. The V end was cut by 6 bases, the J end by 2 bases, with 8 bases between. CDR3 coding DNA: TGTGCCAGCAGCCCAGGGACCTACGAGCAGTACTTC. This encodes CASSPGTYEQYF.

The V and J genes are TRBV10-3 and TRBJ2-7; 10 bases match TRBD2. Germline V gene data show CDR1 as ENHRY and CDR2 as SYGVKD. V lost 6 bases to trimming and J lost 0 bases; unmatched junction nucleotides: 2. This CDR3 has 14 amino acids. The CDR3 is CAIRSGGDSYEQYF. CDR3 coding DNA: TGTGCCATCAGGAGCGGGGGGGACTCCTACGAGCAGTACTTC.

This clone was detected once. The rearrangement links TRBV5-1 to TRBJ2-3; 10 bases match TRBD1. CDR1 is SGHRS, CDR2 YFSETQ, per germline. Germline trimming cut 3 bases from V and 5 bases from J; bases unmatched to any gene: 3. The CDR3 runs 14 residues. CDR3 region: CASSYGQGVDTQYF. For the CDR3, the DNA is TGCGCCAGCAGCTATGGACAGGGGGTAGATACGCAGTATTTT.

This clone occurred once. The chain uses TRBV10-1 and TRBJ1-3, with TRBD1 matching 8 bases. Unmatched junction bases numbered 6, after V lost 6 bases and J lost 2 bases. The CDR3 runs 15 residues. In germline, CDR1 is WNHNN, CDR2 SYGVQD (reference sequence). The CDR3 DNA reads TGCGCCAGCAGCCACGGACAGGGAACTGGAAACACCATATATTTT. Protein product: CASSHGQGTGNTIYF.

V usage is TRBV6-4 and J usage is TRBJ2-3, with D maybe TRBD1 (5 bases). From germline, CDR1 is MRHNA and CDR2 SNTAGT. Trimming pared 3 bases from V and 4 bases from J, leaving 17 bases between. CDR3 size: 16 residues. CDR3 bases: TGTGCCAGCAGTGATCAGGGCAGGGCGCCTTCAGATACGCAGTATTTT. Its protein is CASSDQGRAPSDTQYF.

The V gene is TRBV5-1, the J gene TRBJ2-1; the match to TRBD1 covers 8 bases. Germline CDR1 SGHRS, CDR2 YFSETQ. The V and J ends lost 4 bases and 4 bases, in that order; junction bases with no gene match: 13. This CDR3 region has 17 residues. CDR3 nucleotide sequence: TGCGCCAGCAGCCTGTCCGGGACAGGACATATTTACAATGAGCAGTTCTTC. It yields the protein CASSLSGTGHIYNEQFF.

V usage is TRBV7-9 and J usage is TRBJ1-1, with TRBD1 matching over 7 bases. The length of the CDR3 is 15 residues. From germline, CDR1 is SEHNR and CDR2 FQNEAQ (reference sequence). Trimming at V came to 5 bases and at J to 1 base, leaving 7 bases not matched to a gene. This chain's CDR3 is CASSPRQGSNTEAFF. The CDR3 DNA is TGTGCCAGCAGCCCAAGACAGGGCTCGAACACTGAAGCTTTCTTT.

V and J are TRBV28 and TRBJ2-1, with 8 bases aligning to TRBD1. The CDR3 runs to 16 residues. Germline-derived CDR1 and CDR2 are MDHEN and SYDVKM. Unmatched junction bases numbered 7, after V lost 6 bases and J lost 0 bases. DNA for the CDR3: TGTGCCAGCAGGTTAAATGGACAGGGCTCCTACAATGAGCAGTTCTTC. Residues: CASRLNGQGSYNEQFF.

V gene TRBV5-1 combines with J gene TRBJ2-5, with D perhaps TRBD2 (5 bases). Germline assignment: CDR1 SGHRS and CDR2 YFSETQ. V was clipped by 3 bases and J by 3 bases, with 18 bases between them. The CDR3 runs to 16 residues. DNA for the CDR3: TGCGCCAGCAGCTGGTCCCTTGGGGAGCCCGAAGAGACCCAGTACTTC. It codes for CASSWSLGEPEETQYF.

This clone has only one observation. CDR3 DNA: TGCGCCAGCAGCCTAAGCACAGATACGCAGTATTTT. Its translation: CASSLSTDTQYF. The chain combines TRBV5-1 with TRBJ2-3; D not certain. CDR1 is SGHRS, CDR2 YFSETQ, per germline. Trimming shortened V by 4 bases and J by 0 bases, and 3 bases separated the two germline ends. CDR3 length: 12 amino acids.

The chain carries TRBV5-4 and TRBJ2-5, with 8 bases matching TRBD2. From germline, CDR1 is SGHNT and CDR2 YYREEE (reference sequence). The CDR3 length is 15 residues. Unmatched junction bases numbered 10, after V lost 5 bases and J lost 4 bases. Written as DNA, the CDR3 is TGTGCCAGCAGGACGGGGGGGCGTTCGACAGAGACCCAGTACTTC. Amino acid sequence: CASRTGGRSTETQYF.

The J gene is TRBJ2-5, the V gene TRBV9; 8 bases fit TRBD1. CDR3 length: 17 residues. In germline, CDR1 is SGDLS, CDR2 YYNGEE. Trimming removed 0 bases from V and 0 bases from J; junction bases left unmatched: 7. CDR3 residues: CASSVGGDRTYQETQYF. In nucleotides, the CDR3 is TGTGCCAGCAGCGTAGGGGGGGACAGGACGTACCAAGAGACCCAGTACTTC.

The chain carries TRBV24-1 and TRBJ1-5, with a possible D match to TRBD1 (6 bases). Germline loops: CDR1 KGHDR, CDR2 SFDVKD. The CDR3 length is 14 residues. Trimming pared 5 bases from V and 5 bases from J, leaving 12 bases between. CDR3 nucleotides: TGTGCCACCAGTGGTCCAGGGGTTGATCAGCCCCAGCATTTT. Its protein product is CATSGPGVDQPQHF.

This chain uses TRBV6-4 with TRBJ2-5; tentatively, D is TRBD1 (6 bases). Germline V gene sequence: CDR1 MRHNA, CDR2 SNTAGT. This CDR3 contains 13 residues. V gave up 4 bases and J gave up 4 bases, with 10 bases separating them. The CDR3 loop is CASSVGAGETQYF. CDR3 coding DNA: TGTGCCAGCAGTGTGGGGGCCGGAGAGACCCAGTACTTC.

The gene calls are TRBV9 and TRBJ2-5; maybe TRBD1 (5 bases). Trimming took off 3 bases at V and 5 bases at J, with 14 bases between the two ends. In germline, CDR1 is SGDLS, CDR2 YYNGEE. The CDR3 sequence is 14 residues long. The CDR3: CASSGTTASETQYF. The CDR3 bases are TGTGCCAGCAGCGGGACGACAGCTTCGGAGACCCAGTACTTC.

The rearrangement links TRBV2 to TRBJ1-5, with 8 positions matching TRBD1. CDR3 length equals 16 residues. Looked up from germline, CDR1 is SNHLY and CDR2 is FYNNEI. The junction had 9 bases not matched to a gene; V was cut back by 6 bases and J by 2 bases. CDR3 bases: TGTGCCAGCAGCCAGCGACAGGGGTCGGGCAATCAGCCCCAGCATTTT. Its protein product is CASSQRQGSGNQPQHF. The whole variable domain, filled in from reference TRBV2 and TRBJ1-5, reads EPEVTQTPSHQVTQMGQEVILRCVPISNHLYFYWYRQILGQKVEFLVSFYNNEISEKSEIFDDQFSVERPDGSNFTLKIRSTKLEDSAMYFCASSQRQGSGNQPQHFGDGTRLSIL.

The gene calls are TRBV5-6 and TRBJ1-2; TRBD1 might be the D (6 bases). V shed 4 bases and J shed 5 bases, with 9 bases lying between them. Germline assignment: CDR1 SGHDT and CDR2 YYEEEE. The CDR3 covers 12 residues. The CDR3: CASSGGQYGYTF. CDR3 in DNA: TGTGCCAGCAGCGGTGGACAGTATGGCTACACCTTC.

The rearrangement joins TRBV2 to TRBJ1-3; D unclear. Trimming stripped 7 bases from V and 7 bases from J, with 14 bases between. Germline V gives CDR1 SNHLY, CDR2 FYNNEI. The CDR3 totals 13 residues. The DNA of the CDR3 is TGTGCCAGCAAATCTGAGTCCGGTAACACCATATATTTT. Translation gives CASKSESGNTIYF.

V and J are TRBV29-1 and TRBJ1-2, with 12 nucleotides matching TRBD1. The V gene end was trimmed by 7 bases and the J gene end by 8 bases; junction bases not matched to a gene: 11. The CDR3 is 14 residues long. Germline assignment: CDR1 SQVTM and CDR2 ANQGSEA. For the CDR3, the DNA is TGCAGCGCTCCTCGGGACAGGGGGCCTTCGGGCTACACCTTC. Translated, it gives CSAPRDRGPSGYTF.

Comment on this clone: One end of the junction varies from germline; a read error may be responsible. The chain has TRBV19 and TRBJ2-4, with TRBD1 identical over 9 bases. CDR1 is LNHDA and CDR2 is SQIVND in the germline V gene (reference sequence). This CDR3 has 12 amino acids. CDR3 bases: TGTGCCAGTACCGGACAGGGGTGGATCTTGGACTTC. Translating it yields CASTGQGWILDF.

J is TRBJ2-3 and V is TRBV7-3, with TRBD2 identical over 14 bases. The V segment lost 5 bases and the J segment 1 base; nucleotides outside the gene matches: 5. The CDR3 length is 17 residues. Germline V CDR1 and CDR2: SGHTA, FQGTGA. Here the CDR3 reads CASSRGLAGEGTDTQYF. In DNA, the CDR3 is TGTGCCAGCAGCCGGGGACTAGCGGGGGAAGGCACAGATACGCAGTATTTT. The variable domain in full, with the rest retrieved from reference TRBV7-3 and TRBJ2-3, is GAGVSQTPSNKVTEKGKYVELRCDPISGHTALYWYRQSLGQGPEFLIYFQGTGAADDSGLPNDRFFAVRPEGSVSTLKIQRTERGDSAVYLCASSRGLAGEGTDTQYFGPGTRLTVL.

The rearrangement joins TRBV27 to TRBJ2-7; 7 bases are a match to TRBD1. The CDR3 consists of 13 residues. J lost 4 bases, V lost 3 bases, and 3 bases had no gene match. Germline CDR1 is MNHEY and CDR2 is SMNVEV (reference sequence). DNA of the CDR3: TGTGCCAGCAGTTTCGGGACAGCTTACGAGCAGTACTTC. Encoded protein: CASSFGTAYEQYF.